The next 3 T cell receptor beta chains were all read from a single sample in a study of T cells after somatic rescue of genetic block. Assay used: immunoSEQ multiplex PCR; TCRdb lists only in-frame clones, some missing. In the table there are more than 65,000 clones, approximately 90% of which are singletons. Sequencing used peripheral blood mononuclear cells (PBMCs). These receptors all come from a man aged 30 to 45.

The genes are TRBV5-1 and TRBJ2-7; possible D gene TRBD1, 5 bases. CDR1 and CDR2 (germline): SGHRS, YFSETQ. V was trimmed by 0 bases and J by 6 bases, leaving 7 bases between them. The CDR3 covers 12 residues. CDR3 in amino acids: CASSLVGAEQYF. DNA of the CDR3: TGCGCCAGCAGCTTGGTAGGGGCCGAGCAGTACTTC.

The genes are TRBV19 and TRBJ1-2; D call uncertain. The CDR3 has 15 residues. V lost 3 bases to trimming and J lost 4 bases, with 15 bases between them. Looked up from germline, CDR1 is LNHDA and CDR2 is SQIVND (reference sequence). CDR3 sequence: CASSISPRFSYGYTF. The CDR3 DNA reads as TGTGCCAGTAGTATTAGCCCTCGGTTTAGCTATGGCTACACCTTC.

The chain uses TRBV9 and TRBJ2-5; D is possibly TRBD1 (6 bases). The V gene lost 0 bases and the J gene lost 7 bases, with 13 bases spanning the gap. Germline-derived CDR1 and CDR2 are SGDLS and YYNGEE. This CDR3 contains 14 residues. In nucleotides, the CDR3 is TGTGCCAGCAGCGTAGGGGACACCGACCGGACCCAGTACTTC. It translates to CASSVGDTDRTQYF.